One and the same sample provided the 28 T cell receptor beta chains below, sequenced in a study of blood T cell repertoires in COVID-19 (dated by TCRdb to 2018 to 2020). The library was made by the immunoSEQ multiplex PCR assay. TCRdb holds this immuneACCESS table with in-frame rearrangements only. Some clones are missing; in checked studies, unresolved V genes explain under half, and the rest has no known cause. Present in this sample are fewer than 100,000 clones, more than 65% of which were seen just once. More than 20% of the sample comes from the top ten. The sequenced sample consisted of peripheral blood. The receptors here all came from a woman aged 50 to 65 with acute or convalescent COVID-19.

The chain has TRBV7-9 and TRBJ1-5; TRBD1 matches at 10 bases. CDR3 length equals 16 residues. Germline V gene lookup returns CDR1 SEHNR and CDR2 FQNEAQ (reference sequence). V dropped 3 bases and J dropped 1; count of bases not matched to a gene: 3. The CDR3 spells CASSFWGQGSNQPQHF. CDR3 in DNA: TGTGCCAGCAGCTTCTGGGGACAGGGGAGCAATCAGCCCCAGCATTTT. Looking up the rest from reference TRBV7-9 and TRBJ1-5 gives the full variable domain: DTGVSQNPRHKITKRGQNVTFRCDPISEHNRLYWYRQTLGQGPEFLTYFQNEAQLEKSRLLSDRFSAERPKGSFSTLEIQRTEQGDSAMYLCASSFWGQGSNQPQHFGDGTRLSIL.

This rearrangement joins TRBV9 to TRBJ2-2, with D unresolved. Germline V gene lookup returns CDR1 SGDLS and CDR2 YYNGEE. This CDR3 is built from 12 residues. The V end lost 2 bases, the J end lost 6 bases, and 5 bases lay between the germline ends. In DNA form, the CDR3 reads TGTGCCAGCAGCGTCGCGGCCGGGGAGCTGTTTTTT. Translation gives CASSVAAGELFF.

CDR3 residues: CASSLPGKGARAEQYF. For the CDR3, the DNA is TGTGCCAGCAGTTTACCGGGTAAGGGGGCCCGGGCAGAGCAGTACTTC. V is TRBV28 and J is TRBJ2-7, with TRBD1 identical over 7 bases. After removal of 2 bases from V and 7 bases from J, the junction contained 14 bases not matched to a gene. The CDR3 has 16 residues. Germline lookup yields CDR1 MDHEN and CDR2 SYDVKM.

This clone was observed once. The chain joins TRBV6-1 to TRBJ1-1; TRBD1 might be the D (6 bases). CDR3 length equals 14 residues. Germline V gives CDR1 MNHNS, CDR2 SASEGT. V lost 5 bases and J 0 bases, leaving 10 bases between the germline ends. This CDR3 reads CASSYSGVNTEAFF. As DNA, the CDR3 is TGTGCCAGCAGTTATTCAGGGGTGAACACTGAAGCTTTCTTT.

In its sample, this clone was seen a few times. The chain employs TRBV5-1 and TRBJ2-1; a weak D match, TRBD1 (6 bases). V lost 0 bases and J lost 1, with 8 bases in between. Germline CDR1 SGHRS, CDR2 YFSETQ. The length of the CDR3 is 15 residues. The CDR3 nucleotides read TGCGCCAGCAGCTTGGAAGGGGGATCCTACAATGAGCAGTTCTTC. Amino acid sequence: CASSLEGGSYNEQFF.

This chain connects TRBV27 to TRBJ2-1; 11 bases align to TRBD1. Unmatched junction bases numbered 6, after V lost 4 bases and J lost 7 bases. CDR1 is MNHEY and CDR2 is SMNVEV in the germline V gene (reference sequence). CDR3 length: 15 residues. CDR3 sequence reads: CASSSGQGAANEQFF. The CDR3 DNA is TGTGCCAGCAGTTCCGGACAGGGGGCGGCGAATGAGCAGTTCTTC.

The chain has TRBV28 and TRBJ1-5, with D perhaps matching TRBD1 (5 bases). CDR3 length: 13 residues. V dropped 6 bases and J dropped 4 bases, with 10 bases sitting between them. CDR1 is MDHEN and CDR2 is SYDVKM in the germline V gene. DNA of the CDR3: TGTGCCAGCAGCGACAGACTGAATCAGCCCCAGCATTTT. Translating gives CASSDRLNQPQHF.

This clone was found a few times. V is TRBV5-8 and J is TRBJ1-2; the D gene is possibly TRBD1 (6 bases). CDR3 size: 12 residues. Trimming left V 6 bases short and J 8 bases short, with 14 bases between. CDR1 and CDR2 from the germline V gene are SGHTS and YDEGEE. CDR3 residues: CASTSGGWGYTF. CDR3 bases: TGTGCCAGCACCAGCGGGGGCTGGGGCTACACCTTC.

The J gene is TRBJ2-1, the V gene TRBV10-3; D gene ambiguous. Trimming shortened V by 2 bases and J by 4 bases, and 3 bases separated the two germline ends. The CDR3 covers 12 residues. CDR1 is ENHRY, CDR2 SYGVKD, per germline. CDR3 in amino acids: CAISEAYNEQFF. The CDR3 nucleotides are TGTGCCATCAGTGAGGCGTACAATGAGCAGTTCTTC.

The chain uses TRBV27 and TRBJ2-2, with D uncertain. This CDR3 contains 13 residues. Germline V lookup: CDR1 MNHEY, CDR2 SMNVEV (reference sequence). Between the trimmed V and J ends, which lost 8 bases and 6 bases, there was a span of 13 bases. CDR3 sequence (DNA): TGTGCCAGCCGATACCTAGGTGCCGGGGAGCTGTTTTTT. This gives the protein CASRYLGAGELFF.

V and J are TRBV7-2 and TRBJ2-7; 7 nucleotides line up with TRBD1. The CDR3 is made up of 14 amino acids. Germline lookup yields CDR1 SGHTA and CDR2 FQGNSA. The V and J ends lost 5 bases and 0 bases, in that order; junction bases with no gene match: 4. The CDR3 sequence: CASSPRQGSYEQYF. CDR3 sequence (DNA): TGTGCCAGCAGCCCTAGACAGGGCTCCTACGAGCAGTACTTC.

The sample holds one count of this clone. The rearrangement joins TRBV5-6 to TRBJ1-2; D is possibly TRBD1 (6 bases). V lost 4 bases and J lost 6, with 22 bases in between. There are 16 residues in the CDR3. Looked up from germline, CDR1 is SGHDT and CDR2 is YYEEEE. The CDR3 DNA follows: TGTGCCAGCAGCCGGGAAGCTCGGACAGTCCCCCATGGCTACACCTTC. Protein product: CASSREARTVPHGYTF.

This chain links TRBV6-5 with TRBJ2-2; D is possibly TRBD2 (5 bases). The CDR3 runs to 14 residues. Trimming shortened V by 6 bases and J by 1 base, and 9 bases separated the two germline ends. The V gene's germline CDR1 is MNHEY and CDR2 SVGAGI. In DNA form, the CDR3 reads TGTGCCAGCAGCGGACTGCTGAACACCGGGGAGCTGTTTTTT. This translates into CASSGLLNTGELFF.

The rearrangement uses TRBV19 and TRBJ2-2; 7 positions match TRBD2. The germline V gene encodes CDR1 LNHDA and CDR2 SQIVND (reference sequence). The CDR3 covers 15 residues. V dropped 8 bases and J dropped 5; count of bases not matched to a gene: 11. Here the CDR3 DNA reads TGTGCCAGTCTCCGTGGGAGGGGCGGGACCGGGGAGCTGTTTTTT. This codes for CASLRGRGGTGELFF.

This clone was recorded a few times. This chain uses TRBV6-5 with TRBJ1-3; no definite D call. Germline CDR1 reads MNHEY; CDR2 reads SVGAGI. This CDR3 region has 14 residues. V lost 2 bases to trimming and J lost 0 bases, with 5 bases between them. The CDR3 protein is CASSYADSGNTIYF. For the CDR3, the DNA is TGTGCCAGCAGTTACGCAGACTCTGGAAACACCATATATTTT.

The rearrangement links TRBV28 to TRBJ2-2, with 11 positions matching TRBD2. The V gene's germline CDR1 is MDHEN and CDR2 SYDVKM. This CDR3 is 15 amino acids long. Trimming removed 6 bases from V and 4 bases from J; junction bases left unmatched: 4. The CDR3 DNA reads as TGTGCCAGCAGGCCGGGACTAGCGGTCACCGGGGAGCTGTTTTTT. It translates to CASRPGLAVTGELFF. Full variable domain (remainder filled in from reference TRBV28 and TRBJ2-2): DVKVTQSSRYLVKRTGEKVFLECVQDMDHENMFWYRQDPGLGLRLIYFSYDVKMKEKGDIPEGYSVSREKKERFSLILESASTNQTSMYLCASRPGLAVTGELFFGEGSRLTVL.

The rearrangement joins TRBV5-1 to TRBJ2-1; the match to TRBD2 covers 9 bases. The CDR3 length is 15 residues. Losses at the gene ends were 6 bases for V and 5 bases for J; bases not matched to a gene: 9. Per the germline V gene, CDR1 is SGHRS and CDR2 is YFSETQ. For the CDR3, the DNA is TGCGCCAGCAAGGGAATCCTAGCGGGAAACAATGAGCAGTTCTTC. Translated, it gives CASKGILAGNNEQFF. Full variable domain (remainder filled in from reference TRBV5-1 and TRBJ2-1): KAGVTQTPRYLIKTRGQQVTLSCSPISGHRSVSWYQQTPGQGLQFLFEYFSETQRNKGNFPGRFSGRQFSNSRSEMNVSTLELGDSALYLCASKGILAGNNEQFFGPGTRLTVL.

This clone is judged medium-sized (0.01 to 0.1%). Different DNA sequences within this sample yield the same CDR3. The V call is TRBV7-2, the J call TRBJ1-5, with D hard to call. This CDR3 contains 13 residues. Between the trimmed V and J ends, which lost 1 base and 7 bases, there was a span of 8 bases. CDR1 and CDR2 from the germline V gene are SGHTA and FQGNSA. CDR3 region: CASSLEGEQPQHF. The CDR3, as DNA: TGTGCCAGCAGCTTAGAGGGAGAACAGCCCCAGCATTTT.

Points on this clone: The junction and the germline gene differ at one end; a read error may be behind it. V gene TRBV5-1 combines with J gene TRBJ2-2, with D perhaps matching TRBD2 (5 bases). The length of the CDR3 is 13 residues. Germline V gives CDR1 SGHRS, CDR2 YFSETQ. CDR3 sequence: CSSSVGDTGELFF. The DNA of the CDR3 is TGCTCCAGCTCGGTCGGGGACACCGGGGAGCTGTTTTTT.

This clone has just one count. CDR3 bases: TGCAGCGTTGATGGACAGCCCTTCTACAATGAGCAGTTCTTC. Its translation is CSVDGQPFYNEQFF. J is TRBJ2-1 and V is TRBV29-1; tentative D call: TRBD1 (6 bases). Per germline, CDR1 SQVTM and CDR2 ANQGSEA. Trimming removed 3 bases from V and 3 bases from J, with 12 bases in between. The CDR3 is made up of 14 amino acids.

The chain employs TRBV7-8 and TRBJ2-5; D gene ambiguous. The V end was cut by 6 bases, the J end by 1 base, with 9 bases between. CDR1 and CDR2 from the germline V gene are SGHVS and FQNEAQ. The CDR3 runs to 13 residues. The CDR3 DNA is TGTGCCAGCAGTGGGCGAGTCCAAGAGACCCAGTACTTC. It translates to CASSGRVQETQYF.

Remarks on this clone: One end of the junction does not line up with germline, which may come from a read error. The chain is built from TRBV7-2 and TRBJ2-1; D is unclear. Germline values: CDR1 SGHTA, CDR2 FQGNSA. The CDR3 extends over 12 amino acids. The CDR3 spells CASSVASNEQFF. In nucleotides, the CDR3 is TGTGCCAGCAGCGTAGCTAGCAATGAGCAGTTCTTC.

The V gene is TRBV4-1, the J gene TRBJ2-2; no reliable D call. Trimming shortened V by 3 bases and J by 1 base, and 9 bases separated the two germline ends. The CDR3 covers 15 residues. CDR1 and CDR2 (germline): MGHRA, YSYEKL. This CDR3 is CASSQARLNTGELFF. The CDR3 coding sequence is TGCGCCAGCAGCCAGGCCAGGCTGAACACCGGGGAGCTGTTTTTT.

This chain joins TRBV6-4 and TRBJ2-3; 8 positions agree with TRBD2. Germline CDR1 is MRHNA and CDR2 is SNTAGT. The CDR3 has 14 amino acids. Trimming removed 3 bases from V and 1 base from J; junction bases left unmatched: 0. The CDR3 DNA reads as TGTGCCAGCAGTGAGCGGGGGGGCACAGATACGCAGTATTTT. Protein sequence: CASSERGGTDTQYF.

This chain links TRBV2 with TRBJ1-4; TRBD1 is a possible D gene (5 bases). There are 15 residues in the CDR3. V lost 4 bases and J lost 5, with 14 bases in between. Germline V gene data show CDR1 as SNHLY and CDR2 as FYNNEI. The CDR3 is CASSVEEGRNEKLFF. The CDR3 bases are TGTGCCAGCAGTGTTGAGGAGGGGCGAAATGAAAAACTGTTTTTT.

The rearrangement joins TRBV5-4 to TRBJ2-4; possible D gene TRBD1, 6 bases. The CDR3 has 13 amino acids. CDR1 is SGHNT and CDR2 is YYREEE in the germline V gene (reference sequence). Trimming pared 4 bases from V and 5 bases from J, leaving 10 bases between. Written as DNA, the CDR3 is TGTGCCAGCAGCCCGGACAGACAAAACATTCAGTACTTC. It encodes CASSPDRQNIQYF.

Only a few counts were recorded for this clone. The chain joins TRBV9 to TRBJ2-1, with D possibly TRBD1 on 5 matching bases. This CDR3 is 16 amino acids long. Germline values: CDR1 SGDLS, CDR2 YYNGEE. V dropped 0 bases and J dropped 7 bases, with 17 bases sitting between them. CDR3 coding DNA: TGTGCCAGCAGCGTAGTACGAGCCTTAGGGGAAAATGAGCAGTTCTTC. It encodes CASSVVRALGENEQFF.

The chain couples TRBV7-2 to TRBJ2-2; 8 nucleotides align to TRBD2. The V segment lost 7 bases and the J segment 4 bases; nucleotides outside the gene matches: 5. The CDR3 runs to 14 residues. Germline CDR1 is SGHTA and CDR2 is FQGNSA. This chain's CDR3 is CASTTRGGTGELFF. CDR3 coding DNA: TGTGCCAGCACCACCCGGGGGGGCACCGGGGAGCTGTTTTTT.